This passage covers 11 T cell receptor beta chains from one sample sequenced in a study of post-analysis software for immune sequencing data. The study, taken as a whole, reports: Compared with controls, patients had more of roughly 5 TRBV segments, including TRBV5-6, TRBV5-1 and TRBV20-1.

These TCRs are of unknown antigen specificity. Included in the TCR beta cDNA libraries were unique molecular identifiers. MiXCR, run by TCRdb on the PCR reads, gives a single entry per CDR3 protein. Among approximately 730,000 distinct CDR3 sequences listed, 25% to 30% were seen once. What was sequenced was blood. All receptors derive from a girl aged 5-17 years with multiple sclerosis.

This clonotype was detected a few times. This sequence joins TRBV10-2 and TRBJ2-1; 10 bases align to TRBD2. Losses at the gene ends were 4 bases for V and 7 bases for J; bases not matched to a gene: 4. The germline V gene has CDR1 WSHSY and CDR2 SAAADI. The length of the CDR3 is 14 residues. The CDR3 region has the DNA TGCGCCAGCAGTGTGAAACTAGCGGGGAATGAGCAGTTCTTC. Amino acids: CASSVKLAGNEQFF.

The V and J genes are TRBV12-3 or TRBV12-4 and TRBJ2-3; tentative D call: TRBD2 (6 bases). CDR3 length equals 15 residues. Trimming took 7 bases from V and 3 from J, leaving 17 bases between them. CDR3 amino acids: CASIPGAGKTDTQYF. CDR3 DNA: TGTGCCAGCATCCCTGGGGCGGGGAAAACAGATACGCAGTATTTT.

This clonotype turned up a few times. The chain recombines TRBV9 with TRBJ2-3, with D hard to call. CDR1 SGDLS and CDR2 YYNGEE come from the germline V gene. The CDR3 contains 15 residues. Deletions cut 4 bases from V and 0 bases from J, with 12 bases between. Here the CDR3 reads CASSPKGSSTDTQYF. Written as DNA, the CDR3 is TGTGCCAGCAGCCCCAAGGGATCTAGCACAGATACGCAGTATTTT. The variable domain in full, with the rest retrieved from reference TRBV9 and TRBJ2-3, is DSGVTQTPKHLITATGQRVTLRCSPRSGDLSVYWYQQSLDQGLQFLIQYYNGEERAKGNILERFSAQQFPDLHSELNLSSLELGDSALYFCASSPKGSSTDTQYFGPGTRLTVL.

There are a few counts of this clonotype. V usage is TRBV13 and J usage is TRBJ1-6; D is unresolved. The V gene lost 3 bases and the J gene lost 4 bases, with 13 bases spanning the gap. This CDR3 is 16 amino acids long. CDR1 is PRHDT and CDR2 is FYEKMQ in the germline V gene (reference sequence). The CDR3 sequence: CASSFRHGQYNSPLHF. CDR3 in DNA: TGTGCCAGCAGCTTTCGCCACGGGCAGTATAATTCACCCCTCCACTTT.

The rearrangement joins TRBV20-1 to TRBJ2-3; 12 bases align to TRBD2. CDR1 and CDR2 from the germline V gene are DFQATT and SNEGSKA (reference sequence). The J segment lost 6 bases and the V segment lost 6 bases, leaving 16 bases of the junction unmatched. The CDR3 spans 17 residues. Here the CDR3 DNA reads TGCAGTGCACGGTCCCCCTGGACTAGCGGGAAGGACGATACGCAGTATTTT. Translating it yields CSARSPWTSGKDDTQYF.

This clonotype appeared a few times. The chain couples TRBV5-6 to TRBJ1-4; the D gene is possibly TRBD1 (6 bases). The CDR3 extends over 16 amino acids. CDR1 SGHDT and CDR2 YYEEEE come from the germline V gene. The V and J ends lost 3 bases and 0 bases respectively, with 12 bases between them. The CDR3 nucleotides are TGTGCCAGCAGCTCCAGGTACAGGGCAACTAATGAAAAACTGTTTTTT. Protein sequence: CASSSRYRATNEKLFF.

This chain connects TRBV6-2 or TRBV6-3 to TRBJ2-1; D not resolved. Germline V gene data show CDR1 as MNHEY and CDR2 as SVGEGT. The CDR3 extends over 11 amino acids. Trimming pared 7 bases from V and 9 bases from J, leaving 10 bases between. This CDR3 reads CASTVGGEQFF. The CDR3 DNA follows: TGTGCCAGCACCGTCGGCGGTGAGCAGTTCTTC.

This clonotype was recorded a few times. The chain joins TRBV4-1 to TRBJ1-1; TRBD1 matches at 7 bases. The ends lost 1 base at V and 4 bases at J; junction bases unmatched: 9. This CDR3 has 16 residues. Germline CDR1 MGHRA, CDR2 YSYEKL. This CDR3 reads CASSQVDDRAFTEAFF. The CDR3 DNA reads as TGCGCCAGCAGCCAAGTAGACGACAGGGCATTCACTGAAGCTTTCTTT.

This clonotype was observed a few times. This chain joins TRBV12-3 or TRBV12-4 and TRBJ1-4, with D possibly matching TRBD1 (5 bases). The CDR3 covers 13 residues. V lost 1 base, J lost 5 bases, and 5 bases lay in between. CDR3 in amino acids: CASSLGQNEKLFF. In nucleotides, the CDR3 is TGTGCCAGCAGTTTAGGACAGAATGAAAAACTGTTTTTT.

A note on this clonotype: At one end, the junction sequence differs from germline, possibly due to a read error. The rearrangement joins TRBV27 to TRBJ2-5; either TRBD1 or TRBD2 may fit D (5 bases each). The end of the DNA is better explained by TRBJ2-7, so the J call may be wrong. The germline V gene has CDR1 MNHEY and CDR2 SMNVEV (reference sequence). The CDR3 sequence is 16 residues long. The CDR3 nucleotides read TGTGTCAGCAGCCGGACCCGTCCGGGGCCTACCTACGAGCAGTACTTC. Amino acids: CVSSRTRPGPTYEQYF.

The chain combines TRBV7-2 with TRBJ2-6, with 11 nucleotides matching TRBD1. This CDR3 has 16 residues. V shed 8 bases, J shed 2 bases, and the junction held 5 bases outside the gene matches. CDR1 is SGHTA, CDR2 FQGNSA, per germline. CDR3: CASVRGQGAGANVLTF. The CDR3 bases are TGTGCCAGCGTTCGGGGACAGGGGGCTGGGGCCAACGTCCTGACTTTC.